Listed here are 30 T cell receptor beta chains from one sample, sequenced in a study of blood T cell repertoires in COVID-19. The data were produced by immunoSEQ multiplex PCR, yet TCRdb's version contains in-frame clones alone and is incomplete. In the table there are about 98,000 clones, about 89% of which are singletons. The sample was peripheral blood. Every receptor here comes from a man in his fifties with acute or convalescent COVID-19.

This clone was seen more than once but under ten times. The V and J genes are TRBV6-1 and TRBJ1-2; 8 bases align to TRBD1. Trimming removed 2 bases from V and 4 bases from J; junction bases left unmatched: 3. This CDR3 contains 14 residues. The germline gives CDR1 MNHNS, CDR2 SASEGT. CDR3 DNA: TGTGCCAGCAGTGAACAGGACAGGGCCTATGGCTACACCTTC. This encodes CASSEQDRAYGYTF.

The chain links TRBV5-5 to TRBJ1-5; perhaps TRBD1 as D (6 bases). The CDR3 consists of 14 residues. V was cut by 2 bases and J by 2 bases, with 8 bases left in between. Germline V lookup: CDR1 SGHKS, CDR2 YYEKEE (reference sequence). The CDR3 region is CASSLGGGNQPQHF. CDR3 nucleotide sequence: TGTGCCAGCAGCTTAGGGGGTGGCAATCAGCCCCAGCATTTT.

The chain joins TRBV5-1 to TRBJ2-1, with 12 bases fitting TRBD2. Germline assignment: CDR1 SGHRS and CDR2 YFSETQ. The CDR3 is 15 residues long. The V segment lost 1 base and the J segment 15 bases; nucleotides outside the gene matches: 11. The CDR3 DNA reads as TGCGCCAGCAGCTTGTCCGCGACTAGCGGGAGTAAGGGGTTCTTC. It specifies CASSLSATSGSKGFF.

This clone was picked up one time. The chain uses TRBV5-1 and TRBJ1-2; D is perhaps TRBD1 (5 bases). This CDR3 has 12 residues. CDR1 is SGHRS and CDR2 is YFSETQ in the germline V gene. Trimming left V 0 bases short and J 10 bases short, with 10 bases between. CDR3: CASSLDKGLYTF. CDR3 coding DNA: TGCGCCAGCAGCTTGGACAAGGGACTCTACACCTTC.

The chain recombines TRBV27 with TRBJ1-1, with TRBD1 identical over 8 bases. J lost 1 base, V lost 5 bases, and 6 bases had no gene match. Germline loops: CDR1 MNHEY, CDR2 SMNVEV (reference sequence). This CDR3 region has 15 residues. The CDR3 loop reads CASSPRQGSNTEAFF. The CDR3 nucleotides are TGTGCCAGCAGTCCCAGACAGGGGTCGAACACTGAAGCTTTCTTT.

V and J are TRBV6-5 and TRBJ1-2; TRBD1 is a possible D gene (6 bases). The CDR3 loop spans 14 amino acids. Looked up from germline, CDR1 is MNHEY and CDR2 is SVGAGI. V was shortened by 4 bases and J by 6 bases, with 15 bases between the two germline ends. CDR3 nucleotides: TGTGCCAGCAGTTCCGATACGGGGGGCCATGGCTACACCTTC. It encodes CASSSDTGGHGYTF.

The gene calls are TRBV5-1 and TRBJ1-1, with D tentatively TRBD1 (5 bases). This CDR3 comprises 14 residues. Germline V gene data show CDR1 as SGHRS and CDR2 as YFSETQ. V was pared by 2 bases and J by 1 base, with 9 bases between. The CDR3 is CASSFQGTNTEAFF. The CDR3, as DNA: TGCGCCAGCAGCTTCCAGGGCACGAACACTGAAGCTTTCTTT.

The gene calls are TRBV2 and TRBJ1-4; TRBD1 matches at 9 bases. The V gene end was trimmed by 5 bases and the J gene end by 6 bases; junction bases not matched to a gene: 4. The CDR3 totals 14 residues. The V gene's germline CDR1 is SNHLY and CDR2 FYNNEI. The DNA for the CDR3 is TGTGCCAGCAGTCCGGGACAGGGAGATGAAAAACTGTTTTTT. As protein: CASSPGQGDEKLFF.

V gene TRBV5-4 combines with J gene TRBJ2-7; D perhaps matches TRBD1 (5 bases). The length of the CDR3 is 16 residues. V was cut by 4 bases and J by 0 bases, with 17 bases left in between. Germline loops: CDR1 SGHNT, CDR2 YYREEE (reference sequence). The DNA for the CDR3 is TGTGCCAGCAGCCGTTCCCAGGGAAGTAACTCCTACGAGCAGTACTTC. The encoded protein is CASSRSQGSNSYEQYF.

The chain joins TRBV6-5 to TRBJ1-3, with 7 bases fitting TRBD1. The CDR3 is made up of 16 amino acids. Germline CDR1 is MNHEY and CDR2 is SVGAGI. The trim removed 3 bases at V and 0 bases at J, leaving 5 bases unmatched. The CDR3 spells CASSYSTGLSGNTIYF. In nucleotides, the CDR3 is TGTGCCAGCAGTTATTCGACAGGGCTCTCTGGAAACACCATATATTTT.

V and J are TRBV5-6 and TRBJ2-7; 9 bases align to TRBD1. CDR3 length: 15 amino acids. Germline assignment: CDR1 SGHDT and CDR2 YYEEEE. The J segment lost 4 bases and the V segment lost 1 base, leaving 6 bases of the junction unmatched. The CDR3 coding sequence is TGTGCCAGCAGCTTGACCGGGACAGGGACGTACGAGCAGTACTTC. It is translated as CASSLTGTGTYEQYF.

This chain links TRBV6-5 with TRBJ2-1; 11 nucleotides align to TRBD2. In germline, CDR1 is MNHEY, CDR2 SVGAGI. With 3 bases clipped from V and 7 bases from J, the junction kept 5 bases outside the gene matches. The CDR3 length is 15 residues. The CDR3: CASSYIAGGGNEQFF. The CDR3 DNA follows: TGTGCCAGCAGTTATATAGCGGGAGGGGGGAATGAGCAGTTCTTC.

CDR3 DNA sequence: TGTGCCAGTAGGGGAGAAACGAGCAATCAGCCCCAGCATTTT. This sequence encodes CASRGETSNQPQHF. The rearrangement links TRBV19 to TRBJ1-5, with D unresolved. CDR1 is LNHDA, CDR2 SQIVND, per germline (reference sequence). The germline V and J ends were trimmed by 6 bases and 1 base, with 10 bases remaining between them. CDR3 size: 14 residues.

The DNA for the CDR3 is TGTGCCAGTAGTGCCTCAGGGAAGGAAGGCAACTATGGCTACACCTTC. Amino acids: CASSASGKEGNYGYTF. V is TRBV19 and J is TRBJ1-2, with a weak D call TRBD1 (5 bases). Trimming cost V 5 bases and J 2 bases, with 18 bases left between them. The CDR3 extends over 16 amino acids. Germline V gene data show CDR1 as LNHDA and CDR2 as SQIVND (reference sequence).

CDR3 nucleotides: TGTGCCACCAGCACCCCAGGGACGGCGGGAGAGCTCGAGCAGTACTTC. This sequence encodes CATSTPGTAGELEQYF. V and J are TRBV15 and TRBJ2-7; 7 bases are shared with TRBD2. The CDR3 has 16 residues. With 4 bases clipped from V and 6 bases from J, the junction kept 15 bases outside the gene matches. Germline CDR1 reads LNHNV; CDR2 reads YYDKDF (reference sequence). Based on the CDR3 plus reference TRBV15 and TRBJ2-7, the full variable domain is DAMVIQNPRYQVTQFGKPVTLSCSQTLNHNVMYWYQQKSSQAPKLLFHYYDKDFNNEADTPDNFQSRRPNTSFCFLDIRSPGLGDTAMYLCATSTPGTAGELEQYFGPGTRLTVT.

This sequence joins TRBV2 and TRBJ1-4, with D possibly TRBD1 on 5 matching bases. The CDR3 has 13 amino acids. Germline CDR1 SNHLY, CDR2 FYNNEI. Trimming removed 8 bases at V and 8 bases at J, with 15 bases between. The chain's CDR3 is CASGTYQGEKLFF. The CDR3 DNA reads as TGTGCCAGCGGGACTTACCAAGGGGAAAAACTGTTTTTT.

This chain joins TRBV15 and TRBJ1-4, with 12 bases fitting TRBD1. This CDR3 spans 20 amino acids. With V trimmed by 1 base and J by 1 base, 10 bases remained unmatched. Germline CDR1 LNHNV, CDR2 YYDKDF (reference sequence). The CDR3 region is CATSRGTGTGGKGTNEKLFF. DNA of the CDR3: TGTGCCACCAGCAGAGGGACCGGGACAGGGGGCAAGGGAACTAATGAAAAACTGTTTTTT.

The chain links TRBV7-9 to TRBJ2-2; D ambiguous. Germline V lookup: CDR1 SEHNR, CDR2 FQNEAQ (reference sequence). The CDR3 extends over 16 amino acids. Trimming stripped 5 bases from V and 0 bases from J, with 13 bases between. The CDR3 nucleotides are TGTGCCAGCAGCCCGCCGGGTCTTTCGAACACCGGGGAGCTGTTTTTT. Protein product: CASSPPGLSNTGELFF.

V is TRBV12-5 and J is TRBJ2-3; 7 nucleotides align to TRBD2. J lost 0 bases, V lost 6 bases, and 3 bases had no gene match. Per the germline V gene, CDR1 is LGHNT and CDR2 is FRNRAP. CDR3 size: 14 residues. In DNA, the CDR3 is TGTGCTAGTGGCCTTAGCGGGAGCACAGATACGCAGTATTTT. Encoded protein: CASGLSGSTDTQYF.

The rearrangement uses TRBV11-3 and TRBJ2-7, with TRBD2 as a possible D gene (6 bases). Germline-derived CDR1 and CDR2 are SGHNT and YENEEA. The germline V and J ends were trimmed by 0 bases and 4 bases, with 13 bases remaining between them. The length of the CDR3 is 15 residues. This CDR3 reads CASSLEGGAAYEQYF. CDR3 DNA: TGTGCCAGCAGCTTAGAGGGCGGGGCTGCGTACGAGCAGTACTTC.

This chain connects TRBV27 to TRBJ2-1; the D is unclear. Trimming pared 7 bases from V and 7 bases from J, leaving 14 bases between. The CDR3 runs 13 residues. Per the germline V gene, CDR1 is MNHEY and CDR2 is SMNVEV (reference sequence). The CDR3 DNA is TGTGCCAGCACTCGTCCATCGAGTAATGAGCAGTTCTTC. It codes for CASTRPSSNEQFF.

The rearrangement links TRBV3-1 (or the pseudogene TRBV3-2) to TRBJ2-1, with TRBD2 identical over 12 bases. V gave up 3 bases and J gave up 0 bases; unmatched junction bases: 6. CDR3 length: 18 amino acids. Germline values: CDR1 LGHDT, CDR2 YNNKEL (reference sequence). The CDR3 spells CASSHLRLAGASYNEQFF. The CDR3 DNA reads TGTGCCAGCAGCCATCTCCGACTAGCGGGGGCCTCCTACAATGAGCAGTTCTTC.

This chain uses TRBV6-4 with TRBJ2-1; 12 bases agree with TRBD2. The J segment lost 2 bases and the V segment lost 4 bases, leaving 3 bases of the junction unmatched. CDR3 length: 16 residues. Germline lookup yields CDR1 MRHNA and CDR2 SNTAGT. CDR3 in amino acids: CASSVGTSGPYNEQFF. The CDR3 nucleotides are TGTGCCAGCAGTGTAGGGACTAGCGGGCCCTACAATGAGCAGTTCTTC.

V gene TRBV19 combines with J gene TRBJ1-3, with 7 bases fitting TRBD1. V dropped 3 bases and J dropped 5; count of bases not matched to a gene: 10. This CDR3 is 16 amino acids long. The germline V gene has CDR1 LNHDA and CDR2 SQIVND (reference sequence). The CDR3 nucleotides are TGTGCCAGTAGTATCCTTCGAGGGGGCGCGAGAAACACCATATATTTT. This codes for CASSILRGGARNTIYF.

The V and J genes are TRBV6-6 and TRBJ2-2; TRBD1 matches at 9 bases. The germline CDR1 and CDR2 sequences are MNHNY and SVGAGI (reference sequence). The CDR3 has 16 amino acids. With V trimmed by 4 bases and J by 5 bases, 8 bases remained unmatched. The CDR3 spells CASSFTGTGYTGELFF. CDR3 bases: TGTGCCAGCAGTTTCACCGGGACAGGGTATACCGGGGAGCTGTTTTTT.

CDR3 region: CASRRQGTAGNTIYF. DNA of the CDR3: TGTGCCAGCAGGAGGCAGGGAACCGCTGGAAACACCATATATTTT. The rearrangement links TRBV2 to TRBJ1-3, with D perhaps matching TRBD1 (5 bases). The germline V gene encodes CDR1 SNHLY and CDR2 FYNNEI. The CDR3 is made up of 15 amino acids. Trimming removed 6 bases from V and 2 bases from J, with 14 bases in between.

The genes are TRBV10-3 and TRBJ2-7; the D gene is possibly TRBD2 (6 bases). Germline loops: CDR1 ENHRY, CDR2 SYGVKD. The CDR3 consists of 15 residues. V lost 0 bases, J lost 0 bases, and 9 bases lay in between. The CDR3 DNA follows: TGTGCCATCAGTGAGTCGCCTAGCGCCTCCTACGAGCAGTACTTC. Its protein is CAISESPSASYEQYF.

The chain recombines TRBV9 with TRBJ2-1; D might be TRBD1 (6 bases). Germline CDR1 SGDLS, CDR2 YYNGEE. Trimming stripped 3 bases from V and 7 bases from J, with 11 bases between. This CDR3 has 13 residues. The chain's CDR3 is CASSGWGRNEQFF. The CDR3 DNA reads TGTGCCAGCAGCGGGTGGGGGCGGAATGAGCAGTTCTTC.

The chain is built from TRBV6-6 and TRBJ1-2; D ambiguous. The CDR3 covers 12 residues. V lost 6 bases and J lost 8, with 13 bases in between. Germline V CDR1 and CDR2: MNHNY, SVGAGI (reference sequence). CDR3 amino acids: CASRETVSGYTF. The CDR3 nucleotides are TGTGCCAGCAGGGAGACGGTGTCCGGCTACACCTTC.

This chain connects TRBV6-5 to TRBJ1-2; a weak D match, TRBD1 (5 bases). Trimming removed 5 bases from V and 4 bases from J, with 14 bases in between. Germline V gene sequence: CDR1 MNHEY, CDR2 SVGAGI. The CDR3 runs to 14 residues. CDR3 coding DNA: TGTGCCAGCAGTCCCGGGGGGACCATCTATGGCTACACCTTC. Translated: CASSPGGTIYGYTF.